These 23 T cell receptor beta chains share one sample of origin, sequenced in a study of blood T cell repertoires in COVID-19. Sequenced by immunoSEQ multiplex PCR; TCRdb stores in-frame clones only, minus some. The sample records 150,000 to 170,000 clones, roughly 84% being singletons. Source material: peripheral blood. These receptors were taken from a woman aged 60 to 75 with COVID-19, enrolled during active disease.

CDR3 region: CASSIGSAYEQYF. CDR3 in DNA: TGTGCCAGTAGTATAGGGAGCGCCTACGAGCAGTACTTC. The chain recombines TRBV19 with TRBJ2-7; no clear D. Trimming took off 1 base at V and 2 bases at J, with 6 bases between the two ends. The germline CDR1 and CDR2 sequences are LNHDA and SQIVND (reference sequence). The CDR3 extends over 13 amino acids.

V usage is TRBV7-8 and J usage is TRBJ1-2; 9 positions match TRBD1. Germline V gene data show CDR1 as SGHVS and CDR2 as FQNEAQ. The CDR3 has 15 amino acids. V lost 5 bases, J lost 5 bases, and 9 bases stayed unmatched. The CDR3 sequence: CASSPQGAVGYGYTF. DNA of the CDR3: TGTGCCAGCAGCCCACAGGGGGCCGTGGGATATGGCTACACCTTC.

This chain uses TRBV11-2 with TRBJ1-1; TRBD1 agrees at 8 bases. Germline V CDR1 and CDR2: SGHAT, FQNNGV. The CDR3 extends over 11 amino acids. V shed 4 bases, J shed 11 bases, and the junction held 3 bases outside the gene matches. CDR3 region: CASSSQGGAFF. CDR3 sequence (DNA): TGTGCCAGCAGCTCACAGGGGGGCGCTTTCTTT. Looking up the rest from reference TRBV11-2 and TRBJ1-1 gives the full variable domain: EAGVAQSPRYKIIEKRQSVAFWCNPISGHATLYWYQQILGQGPKLLIQFQNNGVVDDSQLPKDRFSAERLKGVDSTLKIQPAKLEDSAVYLCASSSQGGAFFGQGTRLTVV.

The V gene is TRBV6-1, the J gene TRBJ1-5, with 9 bases aligning to TRBD1. This CDR3 spans 19 amino acids. Germline assignment: CDR1 MNHNS and CDR2 SASEGT. J gave up 2 bases and V 1 base, and 12 bases lay outside the gene matches. As DNA, the CDR3 is TGTGCCAGCAGTGAAGATGGGACAGGGATGTGGTTTGGCAATCAGCCCCAGCATTTT. Its protein is CASSEDGTGMWFGNQPQHF.

The chain carries TRBV18 and TRBJ1-6, with TRBD1 matching 8 bases. With 5 bases clipped from V and 7 bases from J, the junction kept 7 bases outside the gene matches. The CDR3 is made up of 15 amino acids. CDR1 is KGHSH, CDR2 LQKENI, per germline. For the CDR3, the DNA is TGTGCCAGCTCAGACAGGGGACATTCAAATTCACCCCTCCACTTT. This sequence encodes CASSDRGHSNSPLHF. Drawing the rest from reference TRBV18 and TRBJ1-6, the complete variable domain is NAGVMQNPRHLVRRRGQEARLRCSPMKGHSHVYWYRQLPEEGLKFMVYLQKENIIDESGMPKERFSAEFPKEGPSILRIQQVVRGDSAAYFCASSDRGHSNSPLHFGNGTRLTVT.

Note on this clone: One junction end disagrees with the germline gene, perhaps due to a read error. V usage is TRBV11-2 and J usage is TRBJ1-4, with 10 bases fitting TRBD1. Per germline, CDR1 SGHAT and CDR2 FQNNGV. The CDR3 has 16 amino acids. The CDR3 DNA is TGTGCCAGCAGCGTAGATCTGACAGGGGGCTCTGAAAAACTGTTTTTT. Translation: CASSVDLTGGSEKLFF.

V and J are TRBV19 and TRBJ2-7; TRBD1 aligns across 7 bases. CDR1 and CDR2 (germline): LNHDA, SQIVND (reference sequence). J lost 2 bases, V lost 8 bases, and 9 bases had no gene match. This CDR3 contains 14 residues. CDR3 DNA sequence: TGTGCCAGTGGATCCGGGACAGCACCCTACGAGCAGTACGTC. This sequence encodes CASGSGTAPYEQYV.

This clone showed up just a few times. V gene TRBV5-1 combines with J gene TRBJ2-1; 15 nucleotides line up with TRBD2. Germline CDR1 SGHRS, CDR2 YFSETQ. The CDR3 runs 16 residues. Unmatched junction bases numbered 6, after V lost 4 bases and J lost 7 bases. Here the CDR3 reads CASSVAGTSGRNEQFF. In nucleotides, the CDR3 is TGCGCCAGCAGCGTGGCCGGGACTAGCGGGAGGAATGAGCAGTTCTTC.

The V gene is TRBV11-2, the J gene TRBJ2-7; D is uncertain. CDR1 and CDR2 (germline): SGHAT, FQNNGV. V lost 5 bases to trimming and J lost 3 bases, with 8 bases between them. CDR3 size: 12 residues. CDR3 DNA sequence: TGTGCCAGCAGCCCGTCGGGCTACGAGCAGTACTTC. It encodes CASSPSGYEQYF.

The chain recombines TRBV18 with TRBJ1-5; D might be TRBD1 (5 bases). This CDR3 is built from 14 residues. Trimming shortened V by 10 bases and J by 3 bases, and 16 bases separated the two germline ends. Germline lookup yields CDR1 KGHSH and CDR2 LQKENI. CDR3 loop: CATREGLLNQPQHF. Written as DNA, the CDR3 is TGTGCCACCCGGGAGGGGCTGCTCAATCAGCCCCAGCATTTT.

V is TRBV29-1 and J is TRBJ2-6; weak D call: TRBD2 (5 bases). Germline CDR1 and CDR2: SQVTM and ANQGSEA. V gave up 4 bases and J gave up 2 bases, with 9 bases separating them. The CDR3 has 14 amino acids. CDR3 sequence: CSVGTAAGANVLTF. The CDR3 DNA reads TGCAGCGTTGGAACAGCGGCTGGGGCCAACGTCCTGACTTTC.

The chain links TRBV15 to TRBJ1-2, with a tentative D call TRBD1 (6 bases). V gave up 1 base and J gave up 8 bases, with 23 bases separating them. The CDR3 runs 17 residues. Per germline, CDR1 LNHNV and CDR2 YYDKDF (reference sequence). The CDR3, as DNA: TGTGCCACCAGCAGAGCTCGGCCAGGGGCCTCCCTGGAAGGCTACACCTTC. This gives the protein CATSRARPGASLEGYTF.

V and J are TRBV5-1 and TRBJ1-6; possible D gene TRBD1, 5 bases. Looked up from germline, CDR1 is SGHRS and CDR2 is YFSETQ. The germline V and J ends were trimmed by 3 bases and 11 bases, with 15 bases remaining between them. The CDR3 has 14 residues. The CDR3 reads CASSSPVSGAPLHF. CDR3 DNA: TGCGCCAGCAGCTCCCCGGTCTCGGGGGCACCCCTCCACTTT.

The chain has TRBV6-5 and TRBJ2-3; 7 bases line up with TRBD1. The CDR3 has 15 amino acids. Looked up from germline, CDR1 is MNHEY and CDR2 is SVGAGI. Unmatched junction bases numbered 7, after V lost 4 bases and J lost 3 bases. The CDR3 nucleotides are TGTGCCAGCAGTTCGGGACAGTTGGTAACAGATACGCAGTATTTT. Its translation: CASSSGQLVTDTQYF.

This chain connects TRBV5-4 to TRBJ2-3, with D possibly TRBD2 on 5 matching bases. Germline V gives CDR1 SGHNT, CDR2 YYREEE (reference sequence). The CDR3 contains 16 residues. The ends were cut back, 0 bases at V and 0 bases at J, with 11 bases in the middle. The CDR3 region is CASSLESGTSTDTQYF. In DNA, the CDR3 is TGTGCCAGCAGCTTGGAAAGCGGCACTAGCACAGATACGCAGTATTTT. The full variable domain, rest sourced from reference TRBV5-4 and TRBJ2-3, is ETGVTQSPTHLIKTRGQQVTLRCSSQSGHNTVSWYQQALGQGPQFIFQYYREEENGRGNFPPRFSGLQFPNYSSELNVNALELDDSALYLCASSLESGTSTDTQYFGPGTRLTVL.

The rearrangement joins TRBV5-1 to TRBJ2-2; 8 bases line up with TRBD1. V was pared by 4 bases and J by 5 bases, with 7 bases of the junction left unmatched. Germline values: CDR1 SGHRS, CDR2 YFSETQ. The CDR3 is 15 amino acids. DNA of the CDR3: TGCGCCAGCAGCGCGACAGGGGCGGGGACCGGGGAGCTGTTTTTT. Encoded protein: CASSATGAGTGELFF.

The chain employs TRBV3-1 (or the pseudogene TRBV3-2) and TRBJ1-1; D may be TRBD1 (5 bases). Germline V gene lookup returns CDR1 LGHDT and CDR2 YNNKEL (reference sequence). V dropped 7 bases and J dropped 3 bases, with 18 bases sitting between them. The CDR3 runs to 15 residues. CDR3 in DNA: TGTGCCAGCAAAGACGGCAGGGTGCTACACACTGAAGCTTTCTTT. Translated: CASKDGRVLHTEAFF.

The V call is TRBV24-1, the J call TRBJ1-2, with 11 bases fitting TRBD1. Germline CDR1 KGHDR, CDR2 SFDVKD. The CDR3 is 15 amino acids. The junction had 3 bases not matched to a gene; V was cut back by 3 bases and J by 4 bases. This chain's CDR3 is CATSDPGQGAYGYTF. DNA for the CDR3: TGTGCCACCAGTGATCCCGGACAGGGGGCCTATGGCTACACCTTC.

The genes are TRBV11-2 and TRBJ1-1; 7 positions match TRBD1. The CDR3 contains 14 residues. J was trimmed by 5 bases and V by 3 bases; bases with no gene match: 6. Germline-derived CDR1 and CDR2 are SGHAT and FQNNGV. CDR3 sequence: CASSFDRAKTEAFF. The DNA of the CDR3 is TGTGCCAGCAGCTTCGACAGGGCCAAGACTGAAGCTTTCTTT.

The rearrangement uses TRBV5-1 and TRBJ2-1, with 10 bases lining up with TRBD1. The CDR3 is made up of 15 amino acids. Germline CDR1 is SGHRS and CDR2 is YFSETQ. Trimming cost V 6 bases and J 8 bases; bases outside gene matches: 11. In nucleotides, the CDR3 is TGCGCCAGCACCATGGGGGGGACAGGGGACCATGAGCAGTTCTTC. Protein: CASTMGGTGDHEQFF.

This clone was seen only once. The chain has TRBV20-1 and TRBJ2-7; 13 bases agree with TRBD2. The junction had 5 bases not matched to a gene; V was cut back by 3 bases and J by 3 bases. This CDR3 contains 15 residues. Germline V lookup: CDR1 DFQATT, CDR2 SNEGSKA (reference sequence). The CDR3 nucleotides are TGCAGTGCTAGTCCGGGGACTAGCGGGAACTACGAGCAGTACTTC. Translating it yields CSASPGTSGNYEQYF.

V and J are TRBV14 and TRBJ1-1; 7 bases are a match to TRBD1. Germline V CDR1 and CDR2: SGHDN, FVKESK. Germline trimming cut 0 bases from V and 3 bases from J; bases unmatched to any gene: 4. The CDR3 contains 15 residues. The DNA for the CDR3 is TGTGCCAGCAGCCAAGATACAGGGGTTCACACTGAAGCTTTCTTT. This codes for CASSQDTGVHTEAFF.

The genes are TRBV2 and TRBJ2-1; 14 nucleotides align to TRBD2. V gave up 6 bases and J gave up 5 bases; unmatched junction bases: 3. Germline CDR1 SNHLY, CDR2 FYNNEI. This CDR3 has 15 residues. CDR3 nucleotide sequence: TGTGCCAGCAGGGGACTAGCGGGAGTTAACAATGAGCAGTTCTTC. Translation: CASRGLAGVNNEQFF. The whole variable domain, remainder taken from reference TRBV2 and TRBJ2-1, is EPEVTQTPSHQVTQMGQEVILRCVPISNHLYFYWYRQILGQKVEFLVSFYNNEISEKSEIFDDQFSVERPDGSNFTLKIRSTKLEDSAMYFCASRGLAGVNNEQFFGPGTRLTVL.